The 15 T cell receptor beta chains listed next were all sequenced from one sample in a study of T cells in Graves' hyperthyroidism and ophthalmopathy. Amplification yielded TCR beta CDR3 regions, with RNA transcripts as the source. Using the HTBI primer set, a first-round RT-PCR was run on the TCR CDR3. TCRdb independently ran MiXCR on the multiplex PCR reads; one entry per CDR3 protein. The sample lists approximately 600,000 distinct CDR3 sequences; 12% to 15% were seen once. Source material: blood. Every receptor here comes from a woman under 30 with Graves' ophthalmopathy.

This clonotype was observed at least ten times. This sequence joins TRBV30 and TRBJ1-2; TRBD1 agrees at 9 bases. Germline loops: CDR1 GTSNPN, CDR2 SVGIG (reference sequence). CDR3 length: 15 amino acids. V gave up 3 bases and J gave up 2 bases; unmatched junction bases: 7. The CDR3 is CAWSPGQGRNYGYTF. The CDR3 DNA is TGTGCCTGGAGCCCCGGACAGGGGCGGAACTATGGCTACACCTTC.

Note on this clonotype: This may be a read error: a much more frequent sequence differs by one nucleotide. This chain connects TRBV20-1 to TRBJ2-5, with 8 bases lining up with TRBD1. The CDR3 contains 16 residues. Per the germline V gene, CDR1 is DFQATT and CDR2 is SNEGSKA (reference sequence). The CDR3 region is CIARDWRRGPQETQYF. In DNA, the CDR3 is TGCATTGCTAGAGATTGGCGCAGGGGGCCCCAAGAGACCCAGTACTTC.

This clonotype was counted at least ten times. V usage is TRBV5-1 and J usage is TRBJ1-2; the match to TRBD1 covers 7 bases. This CDR3 is built from 13 residues. V gave up 3 bases and J gave up 6 bases; unmatched junction bases: 5. The germline gives CDR1 SGHRS, CDR2 YFSETQ. DNA for the CDR3: TGCGCCAGCAGCTCACAGGGGAGTAATGGCTACACCTTC. Amino acid sequence: CASSSQGSNGYTF.

This clonotype was detected only a few times. This chain connects TRBV3-1 to TRBJ2-2; tentative D call: TRBD2 (6 bases). Trimming removed 0 bases from V and 2 bases from J, with 13 bases in between. Germline V lookup: CDR1 LGHDT, CDR2 YNNKEL (reference sequence). The length of the CDR3 is 17 residues. The CDR3 protein is CASSQDLQRANTGELFF. CDR3 DNA: TGTGCCAGCAGCCAAGATCTCCAGCGGGCTAACACCGGGGAGCTGTTTTTT.

This clonotype was detected ten times or more. The genes are TRBV28 and TRBJ2-7, with D possibly being TRBD1 or TRBD2 (5 bases each). V was cut by 1 base and J by 2 bases, with 12 bases left in between. Germline CDR1 and CDR2: MDHEN and SYDVKM. CDR3 length: 15 residues. Here the CDR3 reads CASSLLGLAAYEQYF. The CDR3 region has the DNA TGTGCCAGCAGTTTATTGGGGCTAGCAGCCTACGAGCAGTACTTC.

This clonotype was counted ten times or more. The V and J genes are TRBV12-3 or TRBV12-4 and TRBJ1-5, with 10 bases matching TRBD1. The CDR3 sequence is 16 residues long. Losses at the gene ends were 5 bases for V and 4 bases for J; bases not matched to a gene: 8. The CDR3 nucleotides are TGTGCCAGCAGTATATCCGGGACAGGGGAAAATCAGCCCCAGCATTTT. Amino acids: CASSISGTGENQPQHF.

This clonotype has a count of ten or more. V usage is TRBV6-1 and J usage is TRBJ1-5; D might be TRBD1 (6 bases). Germline V gene data show CDR1 as MNHNS and CDR2 as SASEGT. The CDR3 totals 13 residues. Between the trimmed V and J ends, which lost 11 bases and 1 base, there was a span of 12 bases. CDR3 residues: CALQGGSNQPQHF. CDR3 bases: TGTGCCTTACAGGGCGGCAGCAATCAGCCCCAGCATTTT.

This clonotype occurred many times. The chain recombines TRBV6-1 with TRBJ1-2, with D maybe TRBD1 (6 bases). The CDR3 extends over 14 amino acids. Trimming cost V 7 bases and J 8 bases, with 20 bases left between them. CDR1 is MNHNS, CDR2 SASEGT, per germline. In nucleotides, the CDR3 is TGTGCCAGCACTCAGGAGGGGGGCCTCTCGGGCTACACCTTC. This encodes CASTQEGGLSGYTF.

This clonotype has a count of ten or more. The genes are TRBV11-2 and TRBJ1-5, with D tentatively TRBD1 (6 bases). This CDR3 has 13 amino acids. Germline CDR1 and CDR2: SGHAT and FQNNGV. Trimming left V 5 bases short and J 6 bases short, with 11 bases between. The CDR3 DNA follows: TGTGCCAGCAGCCCACAGGGAGGTCAGCCCCAGCATTTT. It specifies CASSPQGGQPQHF.

At least ten counts were recorded for this clonotype. Here the CDR3 DNA reads TGTGCCAGCAGTGACCGGGACAGCTCCTACGAGCAGTACTTC. Residues: CASSDRDSSYEQYF. The chain couples TRBV2 to TRBJ2-7; 7 bases align to TRBD1. Germline V gene sequence: CDR1 SNHLY, CDR2 FYNNEI. The length of the CDR3 is 14 residues. V dropped 3 bases and J dropped 0; count of bases not matched to a gene: 2. Full variable domain (rest looked up from reference TRBV2 and TRBJ2-7): EPEVTQTPSHQVTQMGQEVILRCVPISNHLYFYWYRQILGQKVEFLVSFYNNEISEKSEIFDDQFSVERPDGSNFTLKIRSTKLEDSAMYFCASSDRDSSYEQYFGPGTRLTVT.

This clonotype was seen many times. V gene TRBV9 combines with J gene TRBJ2-7, with 7 nucleotides matching TRBD1. CDR1 and CDR2 (germline): SGDLS, YYNGEE. J gave up 2 bases and V 0 bases, and 8 bases lay outside the gene matches. The CDR3 has 16 amino acids. CDR3 nucleotide sequence: TGTGCCAGCAGCGTAGGCACCGGGACAGCAACCTACGAGCAGTACTTC. Protein product: CASSVGTGTATYEQYF.

This clonotype has a count of ten or more. The rearrangement joins TRBV15 to TRBJ2-3, with 8 bases that match TRBD1. The CDR3 totals 13 residues. The V gene's germline CDR1 is LNHNV and CDR2 YYDKDF (reference sequence). V gave up 11 bases and J gave up 4 bases; unmatched junction bases: 8. In nucleotides, the CDR3 is TGTGCCGCAGACAGGGGACAAGCAGATACGCAGTATTTT. Residues: CAADRGQADTQYF.

This clonotype has more than one count but fewer than ten. The chain recombines TRBV10-3 with TRBJ1-2; 8 bases agree with TRBD1. J was trimmed by 4 bases and V by 10 bases; bases with no gene match: 8. The CDR3 consists of 13 residues. Germline V gives CDR1 ENHRY, CDR2 SYGVKD. CDR3 sequence reads: CASDRGGAYGYTF. The CDR3 DNA reads as TGTGCCAGCGACAGGGGAGGGGCCTATGGCTACACCTTC.

This clonotype was counted between two and nine times. V gene TRBV19 combines with J gene TRBJ1-2; 8 bases agree with TRBD1. The CDR3 extends over 15 amino acids. Germline-derived CDR1 and CDR2 are LNHDA and SQIVND (reference sequence). The V and J ends lost 5 bases and 5 bases, in that order; junction bases with no gene match: 10. CDR3: CASSPTPRGRYGYTF. The CDR3 DNA reads as TGTGCCAGTAGTCCGACCCCCAGGGGGCGGTATGGCTACACCTTC. Complete variable domain (other parts from reference TRBV19 and TRBJ1-2): DGGITQSPKYLFRKEGQNVTLSCEQNLNHDAMYWYRQDPGQGLRLIYYSQIVNDFQKGDIAEGYSVSREKKESFPLTVTSAQKNPTAFYLCASSPTPRGRYGYTFGSGTRLTVV.

The sample holds many counts of this clonotype. The chain couples TRBV2 to TRBJ1-2, with unresolved D. The germline V gene encodes CDR1 SNHLY and CDR2 FYNNEI. The CDR3 totals 13 residues. Trimming removed 3 bases from V and 2 bases from J, with 7 bases in between. CDR3 bases: TGTGCCAGCAGTGACTTCCGGAACTATGGCTACACCTTC. Its protein is CASSDFRNYGYTF.